The 21 T cell receptor beta chains listed next were all sequenced from one sample in a study of T cells after yellow fever vaccination. In TCRdb, the 5' RACE reads were re-called with MiXCR into one record per CDR3 protein. The sample consists of a few hundred thousand distinct CDR3 sequences, roughly 8.4% of them appearing once. This material consisted of PBMCs, taken more than 40 days after the first yellow fever vaccination. The origin of the receptors is a man in his late teens or twenties who received the YFV17D yellow fever vaccine.

The rearrangement uses TRBV10-2 and TRBJ2-1; D may be TRBD2 (6 bases). The length of the CDR3 is 15 residues. Trimming shortened V by 4 bases and J by 11 bases, and 21 bases separated the two germline ends. CDR1 WSHSY and CDR2 SAAADI come from the germline V gene. The DNA for the CDR3 is TGCGCCAGCAGTGTAGAGGGTCGAGCGGGCGCGAAGCAGTTCTTC. Translation gives CASSVEGRAGAKQFF.

This chain joins TRBV5-1 and TRBJ1-1, with TRBD1 as a possible D gene (5 bases). V dropped 3 bases and J dropped 3 bases, with 18 bases sitting between them. This CDR3 is built from 16 residues. Germline assignment: CDR1 SGHRS and CDR2 YFSETQ. CDR3 sequence: CASSYRGGFEYTEAFF. The CDR3 nucleotides read TGCGCCAGCAGCTACCGGGGGGGGTTTGAGTACACTGAAGCTTTCTTT.

The chain combines TRBV20-1 with TRBJ1-2; D possibly corresponds to TRBD1 (5 bases). In germline, CDR1 is DFQATT, CDR2 SNEGSKA (reference sequence). The CDR3 extends over 16 amino acids. V was trimmed by 1 base and J by 2 bases, leaving 17 bases between them. The CDR3 nucleotides read TGCAGTGCTAGAGTTTCAGTTCGGGGGGAAAACTATGGCTACACCTTC. It specifies CSARVSVRGENYGYTF.

The chain couples TRBV5-4 to TRBJ2-3, with D maybe TRBD1 (5 bases). The CDR3 loop spans 14 amino acids. CDR1 is SGHNT, CDR2 YYREEE, per germline (reference sequence). V lost 4 bases, J lost 1 base, and 10 bases lay in between. CDR3 sequence reads: CASSDQTGTDTQYF. The DNA for the CDR3 is TGTGCCAGCAGCGATCAGACAGGCACAGATACGCAGTATTTT.

The chain carries TRBV12-3 or TRBV12-4 and TRBJ2-1, with D tentatively TRBD2 (6 bases). V lost 6 bases to trimming and J lost 0 bases, with 12 bases between them. The CDR3 is 15 residues long. As DNA, the CDR3 is TGTGCCAGCAGGAGGAGGGCTAGCTCCTACAATGAGCAGTTCTTC. The encoded protein is CASRRRASSYNEQFF.

This sequence joins TRBV5-1 and TRBJ2-7; the D gene is possibly TRBD1 (7 bases). V was pared by 4 bases and J by 7 bases, with 15 bases between. The CDR3 is 13 residues long. Germline V lookup: CDR1 SGHRS, CDR2 YFSETQ. The CDR3 reads CASSAGQTMEQYF. DNA of the CDR3: TGCGCCAGCAGCGCGGGACAGACAATGGAGCAGTACTTC.

CDR3 bases: TGTGCCAGCAGTGATCCCCCCCTCTACGAGCAGTACTTC. It is translated as CASSDPPLYEQYF. This chain links TRBV25-1 with TRBJ2-7, with D uncertain. This CDR3 region has 13 residues. The V end was cut by 3 bases, the J end by 3 bases, with 9 bases between. Germline lookup yields CDR1 MGHDK and CDR2 SYGVNS.

This clonotype was counted a few times. V is TRBV6-1 and J is TRBJ2-7; TRBD2 aligns across 8 bases. Germline V lookup: CDR1 MNHNS, CDR2 SASEGT. The CDR3 covers 15 residues. The ends lost 6 bases at V and 3 bases at J; junction bases unmatched: 10. CDR3 bases: TGTGCCAGCAGCGCCCTGACTAGCGCCGGCTACGAGCAGTACTTC. Residues: CASSALTSAGYEQYF.

The chain has TRBV11-3 and TRBJ2-7; D gene ambiguous. The germline V and J ends were trimmed by 0 bases and 2 bases, with 17 bases remaining between them. The CDR3 runs 17 residues. Germline V gene sequence: CDR1 SGHNT, CDR2 YENEEA. The CDR3 protein is CASSLDWQANCPYEQYV. The CDR3 DNA reads as TGTGCCAGCAGCTTAGATTGGCAGGCTAATTGTCCCTACGAGCAGTACGTC.

This clonotype occurred a few times. The V call is TRBV6-2 or TRBV6-3, the J call TRBJ2-1, with 7 bases aligning to TRBD2. Germline V lookup: CDR1 MNHEY, CDR2 SVGEGT. The CDR3 contains 17 residues. The V gene end was trimmed by 4 bases and the J gene end by 5 bases; junction bases not matched to a gene: 14. DNA for the CDR3: TGTGCCAGCAGTTTCCCTAACCTCGTACTAGCGAACAATGAGCAGTTCTTC. Its protein product is CASSFPNLVLANNEQFF.

This clonotype was detected only a few times. V is TRBV4-3 and J is TRBJ2-2, with D uncertain. V gave up 0 bases and J gave up 5 bases, with 4 bases separating them. CDR3 length: 13 amino acids. In germline, CDR1 is LGHNA, CDR2 YSLEER. Here the CDR3 DNA reads TGCGCCAGCAGCCAAGATCGAACCGGGGAGCTGTTTTTT. It translates to CASSQDRTGELFF.

This clonotype was recorded a few times. The chain is built from TRBV7-3 and TRBJ2-1, with a possible D match to TRBD2 (5 bases). The CDR3 has 12 amino acids. Trimming shortened V by 4 bases and J by 10 bases, and 11 bases separated the two germline ends. Germline loops: CDR1 SGHTA, CDR2 FQGTGA. The CDR3 protein is CASSSPTGEQFF. The CDR3 DNA follows: TGTGCCAGCAGCTCCCCGACGGGGGAGCAGTTCTTC.

CDR3 amino acids: CSARDILIWAGSSGEQYF. The DNA for the CDR3 is TGCAGTGCTAGAGATATATTAATTTGGGCGGGAAGCTCCGGAGAGCAGTACTTC. The gene calls are TRBV20-1 and TRBJ2-7, with a tentative D call TRBD2 (6 bases). In germline, CDR1 is DFQATT, CDR2 SNEGSKA (reference sequence). Trimming stripped 0 bases from V and 7 bases from J, with 28 bases between. CDR3 length: 18 amino acids.

The chain combines TRBV9 with TRBJ2-4, with D unresolved. With 0 bases removed from V and 8 bases from J, the gap between germline ends came to 12 bases. CDR3 length equals 14 residues. Germline CDR1 reads SGDLS; CDR2 reads YYNGEE. Written as DNA, the CDR3 is TGTGCCAGCAGCGTAGGTCCGGGTGTGGACATTCAGTACTTC. This codes for CASSVGPGVDIQYF.

This clonotype appeared a few times. The chain employs TRBV5-1 and TRBJ2-1, with TRBD1 matching 8 bases. Germline loops: CDR1 SGHRS, CDR2 YFSETQ. With 3 bases clipped from V and 10 bases from J, the junction kept 6 bases outside the gene matches. This CDR3 region has 13 residues. This CDR3 reads CASSSSGGWEQFF. CDR3 nucleotide sequence: TGCGCCAGCAGCTCGTCAGGGGGCTGGGAGCAGTTCTTC.

The chain carries TRBV5-1 and TRBJ2-2; 8 nucleotides match TRBD2. With 5 bases clipped from V and 3 bases from J, the junction kept 3 bases outside the gene matches. CDR1 and CDR2 (germline): SGHRS, YFSETQ. The CDR3 length is 14 residues. The CDR3 DNA sequence: TGCGCCAGCAGATCGGGAGGGTACACCGGGGAGCTGTTTTTT. Translated: CASRSGGYTGELFF.

The V call is TRBV20-1, the J call TRBJ1-1; D is undetermined. The germline V and J ends were trimmed by 6 bases and 10 bases, with 27 bases remaining between them. Germline V gives CDR1 DFQATT, CDR2 SNEGSKA (reference sequence). The CDR3 has 15 amino acids. In DNA, the CDR3 is TGCAGTGCCGATTCCCTTCGAGGACGGACCCGTAGAGCTTTCTTT. It translates to CSADSLRGRTRRAFF.

As concerns this clonotype: A much bigger clone sits one base away, suggesting this may be a read error. J is TRBJ2-5 and V is TRBV3-1; 13 bases fit TRBD2. Germline lookup yields CDR1 LGHDT and CDR2 YNNKEL (reference sequence). CDR3 size: 19 residues. CDR3 sequence reads: CACSRKRLAGGEIGETQYF. Written as DNA, the CDR3 is TGTGCCTGCAGCCGAAAACGACTAGCGGGGGGCGAGATCGGGGAGACCCAGTACTTC.

This clonotype was found many times. This CDR3 is CASSFQGAPNVLTF. The CDR3 coding sequence is TGTGCCAGCAGCTTTCAGGGGGCACCCAACGTCCTGACTTTC. The rearrangement links TRBV5-6 to TRBJ2-6; 8 nucleotides line up with TRBD1. The CDR3 extends over 14 amino acids. V was clipped by 2 bases and J by 8 bases; unmatched bases: 3. Germline values: CDR1 SGHDT, CDR2 YYEEEE.

A word on this clonotype: One junction end does not reproduce the germline sequence, and a read error may be involved. The gene calls are TRBV20-1 and TRBJ2-7; D gene uncertain. Germline CDR1 is DFQATT and CDR2 is SNEGSKA (reference sequence). This CDR3 has 12 residues. Here the CDR3 reads CGARVLGNEQYF. As DNA, the CDR3 is TGCGGTGCTAGAGTGTTAGGGAACGAGCAGTACTTC.

The chain couples TRBV5-1 to TRBJ2-3; TRBD1 might be the D (5 bases). V dropped 3 bases and J dropped 0 bases, with 14 bases sitting between them. Germline V CDR1 and CDR2: SGHRS, YFSETQ. The CDR3 is made up of 16 amino acids. Here the CDR3 DNA reads TGCGCCAGCAGCTCCCTCGTGGGGCAAAGCACAGATACGCAGTATTTT. Translating gives CASSSLVGQSTDTQYF.